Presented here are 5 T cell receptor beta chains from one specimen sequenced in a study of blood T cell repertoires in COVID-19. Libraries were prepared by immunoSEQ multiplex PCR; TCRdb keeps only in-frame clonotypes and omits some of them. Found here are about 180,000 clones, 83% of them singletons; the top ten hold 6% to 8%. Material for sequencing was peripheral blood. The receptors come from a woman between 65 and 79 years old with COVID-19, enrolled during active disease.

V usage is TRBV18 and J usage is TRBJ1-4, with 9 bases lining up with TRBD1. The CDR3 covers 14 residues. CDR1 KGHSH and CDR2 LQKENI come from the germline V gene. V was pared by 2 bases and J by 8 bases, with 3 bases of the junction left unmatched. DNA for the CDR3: TGTGCCAGCTCACCATGGACAGGGGTAGAAAAACTGTTTTTT. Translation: CASSPWTGVEKLFF.

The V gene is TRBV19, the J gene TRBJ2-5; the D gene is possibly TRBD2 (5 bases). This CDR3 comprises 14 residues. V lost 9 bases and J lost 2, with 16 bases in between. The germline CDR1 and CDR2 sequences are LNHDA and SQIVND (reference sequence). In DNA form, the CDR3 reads TGTGCCAGCGGAGGCCGGATAGGGCAAGAGACCCAGTACTTC. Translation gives CASGGRIGQETQYF.

Here the CDR3 reads CASKGGNFYEQYF. CDR3 nucleotide sequence: TGTGCCAGCAAGGGCGGGAACTTTTACGAGCAGTACTTC. This sequence joins TRBV21-1 and TRBJ2-7; TRBD2, the table's D call, was not compared with the DNA. TRBV21-1 is assigned pseudogene status. The CDR3 is made up of 13 amino acids.

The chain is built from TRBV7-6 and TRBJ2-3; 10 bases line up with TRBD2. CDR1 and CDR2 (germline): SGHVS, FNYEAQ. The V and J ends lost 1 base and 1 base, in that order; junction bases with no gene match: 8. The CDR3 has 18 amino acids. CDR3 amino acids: CASSLGTSGIRGTDTQYF. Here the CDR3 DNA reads TGTGCCAGCAGCTTAGGCACTAGCGGGATAAGAGGCACAGATACGCAGTATTTT.

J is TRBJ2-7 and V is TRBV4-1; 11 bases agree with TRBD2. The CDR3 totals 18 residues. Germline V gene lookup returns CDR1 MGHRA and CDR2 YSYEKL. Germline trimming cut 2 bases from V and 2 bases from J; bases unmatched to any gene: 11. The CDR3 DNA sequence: TGCGCCAGCAGCCAAAAGGGTACTAGCGGGAGAAACCCCTACGAGCAGTACTTC. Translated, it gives CASSQKGTSGRNPYEQYF.